This TCR beta chain was captured in a study of shared clonotypes between healthy human individuals (dated by TCRdb to the early 2020s). Regarding the research as a whole: The cohort comprised a couple of women and three men aged 18 to 49 years. For each donor, CD4 naive and CD4 memory were each run on three plates, CD8 naive on two plates, and CD8 memory on one plate. Blood TCR repertoires of roughly five healthy adults were deeply sequenced to estimate repertoire size and the extent of clonotype sharing between individuals. To increase sequencing depth and limit assay-specific biases, TCR repertoire library preparation and sequencing were carried out by different laboratories using diverse techniques. Leukapheresis yielded between about 0.8 and 9.5 billion PBMCs per donor. The study at large found these results: Pairwise subsampling led to the expectation that sequencing depth would affect the degree of clonotype sharing among donors. Naive subsets generally had larger estimated clonotype richness than memory subsets. Sampling was restricted to blood, and TCR repertoires in tissues likely differ from the TCR repertoires found in blood. Compared with non-shared clonotypes, clonotypes shared by all four sorted-subset donors had higher generation probabilities. Incomplete sequencing was indicated by rarefaction of sorted-subset datasets, despite the large sequencing depth. Because the study included only a small number of donors, the genetic and exposure-history diversity represented was limited. When several donors were compared, the shared fraction of clonotypes was approximately 5% for naive CD4, around 4% for naive CD8, roughly 2.3% for memory CD4, and less than 0.5% for memory CD8.

TCR CDR3 regions were amplified from genomic DNA by multiplex PCR using the deep immunoSEQ assay. Extracted genomic DNA from each cell subset was spread evenly across all wells of several immunoSEQ 96-well plates, with each plate serving as a replicate. For sorted subsets, each replicate PCR was loaded with roughly 190 ng genomic DNA, equivalent to 30,000 or so T cell genomes. Purified libraries were quantified with a Qubit 3.0 fluorometer, sized on a Bioanalyzer 2100, and re-quantified with the KAPA Library Quantification kit. Each immunoSEQ 96-well plate was sequenced on its own single-read 150-cycle Illumina NextSeq 550 flow cell. Under the source paper's analysis protocol: Because the immunoSEQ output held only junctional sequences and lacked quality scores, the filtering could not match the filtering applied to full-length reads. Sequences were annotated with PyIR, a Python wrapper for IgBLAST v1.9, and V/J genes and CDR3 were assigned using IMGT germline references. Reads were filtered out if the reads had weak V/J assignments (E-value above 1e-6), no CDR3, stop codons, out-of-frame junctions, or ambiguous translated residues. V3J clonotypes were defined by identical inferred V gene, J gene, and CDR3 amino acid sequence. The percentage overlap between two repertoires was calculated by dividing the number of shared unique clonotypes by the size of the smaller repertoire. Richness of each repertoire was evaluated using RTK rarefaction, the Chao1 estimator, and Recon v2.1 estimates of unobserved clonotypes. For all TCRbeta clonotypes obtained by the gDNA method from four donors, generation probabilities were computed with OLGA. Sourced from immuneACCESS, this table was stored by TCRdb with only in-frame sequences that have V and J called. A share of the clones is absent; for the studies checked, an unresolved V gene accounts for under half, and the remainder has no known explanation. That table gives V, J and clone size, and the DNA gave D and trimming. This sample lists under 2.5 million clones; less than 95% were detected once. The top ten hold about 0.36% of the sample.

Healthy HIV-negative adults with no recently reported acute infections or vaccinations were included as donors. All donors were Caucasian adults living in Nashville, Tennessee, USA. CD4+ T cells were enriched by magnetic negative selection, after which naive cells were positively selected on CD45RA and the negative fraction was taken as the memory subset. Blood was collected by leukapheresis, and PBMCs were isolated by Ficoll-Histopaque density gradient centrifugation and then cryopreserved in liquid nitrogen vapor phase. Analytical flow cytometry was used to check the purity and quantity of each magnetically sorted T cell population. Genomic DNA was isolated from each sorted fraction and quantified by UV absorbance on a Nanodrop 2000c. From its cysteine to its phenylalanine, the CDR3 spans 14 amino acids. The CDR3 DNA has 42 bases and is translated from base 1. V and J are truncated by 0 bases and 4 bases respectively, leaving an intervening sequence of 8 bases. Per the germline V gene, SGHVS is the CDR1 and FQNEAQ is the CDR2.

As regards this clone: Its antigen is not yet known. Nothing much larger sits one base from this clone, and base qualities are not available. This CDR3 is also generated by other DNA sequences in the sample.

Sequenced: naive CD4+ T cells from PBMCs. This specimen's cell subset or site label, per the study, means: CD45RA+ positively selected. The chain is encoded by TRBV7-8 joined to TRBJ2-3; the D call is possibly TRBD1 or TRBD2, each sharing 5 bases. This TCR came from a man between 18 and 29 years old in good health. Some clones in this sample may be carry-over from other donors' samples. The CDR3 protein sequence reads: CASSLARGADTQYF. The nucleotides are TGTGCCAGCAGCTTAGCAAGAGGGGCAGATACGCAGTATTTT. With the rest looked up from the reference TRBV7-8 and TRBJ2-3 genes rather than sequenced, the full variable domain is GAGVSQSPRYKVAKRGQDVALRCDPISGHVSLFWYQQALGQGPEFLTYFQNEAQLDKSGLPSDRFFAERPEGSVSTLKIQRTQQEDSAVYLCASSLARGADTQYFGPGTRLTVL.